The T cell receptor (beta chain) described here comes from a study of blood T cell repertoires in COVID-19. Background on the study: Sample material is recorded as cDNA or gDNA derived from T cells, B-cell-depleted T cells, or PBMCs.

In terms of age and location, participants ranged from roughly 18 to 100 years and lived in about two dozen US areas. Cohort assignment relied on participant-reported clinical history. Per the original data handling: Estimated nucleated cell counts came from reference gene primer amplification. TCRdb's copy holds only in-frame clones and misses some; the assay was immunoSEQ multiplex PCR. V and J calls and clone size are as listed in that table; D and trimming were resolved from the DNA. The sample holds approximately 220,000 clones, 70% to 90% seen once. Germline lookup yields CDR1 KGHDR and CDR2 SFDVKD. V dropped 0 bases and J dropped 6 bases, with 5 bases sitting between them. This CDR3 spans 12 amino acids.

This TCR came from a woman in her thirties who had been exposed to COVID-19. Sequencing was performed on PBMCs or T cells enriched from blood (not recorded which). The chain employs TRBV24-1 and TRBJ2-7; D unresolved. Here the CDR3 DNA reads TGTGCCACCAGTGATTTGTTCGGCGAGCAGTACTTC. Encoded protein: CATSDLFGEQYF.